This entry features one T cell receptor (beta chain) sequence. Its antigen is not identified. These data are taken from a study of T cell responses to AZD1222 COVID-19 vaccine. General study findings and limits: Only five to seven AZD1222 recipients were seropositive at baseline.

Sequencing was performed with immunoSEQ multiplex PCR; in TCRdb, only in-frame clones are kept and a portion is missing. Of around 100,000 clones listed, about 88% are singletons. The germline V and J ends were trimmed by 5 bases and 3 bases, with 10 bases remaining between them. The CDR3 spans 13 residues. Germline V gene lookup returns CDR1 SGHTA and CDR2 FQGTGA. The V and J genes are TRBV7-3 and TRBJ1-1; no clear D. Here the sequenced sample was peripheral blood, taken on day 0 of AZD1222 vaccination. The clonotype comes from an adult in good health. The CDR3 sequence: CASSPGRDTEAFF. The DNA of the CDR3 is TGTGCCAGCAGCCCCGGACGAGACACTGAAGCTTTCTTT.